The sequence of this TCR beta chain was determined in a study of shared clonotypes between healthy human individuals. As to this clone: This CDR3 is missing its conserved last phenylalanine or tryptophan, likely due to a read error. No DNA is shown, since the ends of the CDR3 on it are uncertain; the CDR3 is the one TCRdb lists. In the same sample, other DNA sequences code for this CDR3.

The CDR3 is made up of 11 amino acids, end residues included. CDR1 SGHDT and CDR2 YYEEEE come from the germline V gene. Assay used: immunoSEQ multiplex PCR; TCRdb lists only in-frame clones, some missing. The sample has 2.5 million or so clones, roughly nine tenths seen once. What was sequenced was naive CD4+ T cells sorted from blood. Sample subset: CD45RA+ positively selected. The V and J genes are TRBV5-6 and TRBJ1-6; no DNA check was done on the table's D call, TRBD1. The clonotype originates from a young man in good health. The CDR3 protein is CASSSFIDRDI.